These 8 T cell receptor beta chains came from one sample sequenced in a study of human T cells and chemical hapten exposure. TCRdb reprocessed the RACE reads via MiXCR and lists one record per CDR3 protein. The sample consists of under 450,000 distinct CDR3 sequences, about 4.8% of them appearing once. Time point described: patch test 1, 2 weeks after DPC sensitization. Stated treatment: therapeutic diphenylcyclopropenone sensitization with weekly scalp DPC. Sequenced here: whole blood, sampled in connection with sensitization to the hapten diphenylcyclopropenone (DPC). The source is a woman in her fifties or sixties with alopecia areata. Some clones in this sample may be carry-over from other donors' samples.

Only a few counts were recorded for this clonotype. The rearrangement links TRBV6-2 or TRBV6-3 to TRBJ1-5, with D unresolved. Germline assignment: CDR1 MNHEY and CDR2 SVGEGT. The germline V and J ends were trimmed by 8 bases and 11 bases, with 19 bases remaining between them. This CDR3 has 13 amino acids. The CDR3 nucleotides are TGTGCCAGCGCGCGTTTTCCCTTGGAAGCCCAGCATTTT. Its translation: CASARFPLEAQHF.

There are many counts of this clonotype. The gene calls are TRBV5-1 and TRBJ2-3; TRBD2 agrees at 10 bases. The length of the CDR3 is 17 residues. V dropped 5 bases and J dropped 6; count of bases not matched to a gene: 15. Germline CDR1 SGHRS, CDR2 YFSETQ. The CDR3 protein is CASREREGPLLADTQYF. The DNA for the CDR3 is TGCGCCAGCAGGGAGCGGGAGGGCCCACTCCTCGCGGATACGCAGTATTTT.

This clonotype was found a few times. The chain carries TRBV6-6 and TRBJ2-2; D is ambiguous. CDR1 and CDR2 from the germline V gene are MNHNY and SVGAGI (reference sequence). V was shortened by 5 bases and J by 4 bases, with 11 bases between the two germline ends. This CDR3 is built from 14 residues. The CDR3 loop reads CASSGETTTGELFF. CDR3 nucleotides: TGTGCCAGCAGTGGAGAAACGACCACCGGGGAGCTGTTTTTT.

The gene calls are TRBV5-4 and TRBJ2-1, with a tentative D call TRBD2 (5 bases). V lost 0 bases to trimming and J lost 0 bases, with 10 bases between them. The germline V gene has CDR1 SGHNT and CDR2 YYREEE (reference sequence). This CDR3 region has 16 residues. CDR3 DNA sequence: TGTGCCAGCAGCTTGGGCCTAGCTGACTCCTACAATGAGCAGTTCTTC. Its protein product is CASSLGLADSYNEQFF.

The V gene is TRBV29-1, the J gene TRBJ2-1; 12 nucleotides line up with TRBD2. The trim removed 2 bases at V and 5 bases at J, leaving 16 bases unmatched. The length of the CDR3 is 19 residues. Germline CDR1 is SQVTM and CDR2 is ANQGSEA. The CDR3 coding sequence is TGCAGCGTTGAACCACCCCCGACTAGCGGGAGAGGGGGTGACAATGAGCAGTTCTTC. Translated: CSVEPPPTSGRGGDNEQFF.

V and J are TRBV6-2 or TRBV6-3 and TRBJ2-7; no reliable D call. CDR3 length equals 12 residues. Per germline, CDR1 MNHEY and CDR2 SVGEGT. V was trimmed by 5 bases and J by 5 bases, leaving 10 bases between them. CDR3 protein: CASSPLRDEQYF. Written as DNA, the CDR3 is TGTGCCAGCAGTCCCCTACGGGACGAGCAGTACTTC.

In its sample, this clonotype was seen many times. This chain connects TRBV4-1 to TRBJ2-1; D possibly corresponds to TRBD2 (6 bases). Trimming removed 2 bases from V and 14 bases from J, with 22 bases in between. CDR1 and CDR2 from the germline V gene are MGHRA and YSYEKL. The CDR3 has 15 amino acids. The CDR3: CASSQPQDTSPGKFF. CDR3 sequence (DNA): TGCGCCAGCAGCCAACCTCAAGACACTAGCCCCGGGAAGTTCTTC.

This clonotype showed up many times. The chain uses TRBV28 and TRBJ1-6; no clear D gene. CDR1 is MDHEN and CDR2 is SYDVKM in the germline V gene. This CDR3 comprises 16 residues. Deletions cut 3 bases from V and 7 bases from J, with 16 bases between. CDR3 sequence (DNA): TGTGCCAGCAGTTTGTTCGGAGCGGTTGGGAATTCACCCCTCCACTTT. This codes for CASSLFGAVGNSPLHF.